Listed here are 26 T cell receptor beta chains from one sample, sequenced in a study of T cells in Graves' hyperthyroidism and ophthalmopathy. RNA transcripts were the template for amplifying TCR beta CDR3 regions. In the first-round RT-PCR of the TCR CDR3, the HTBI primer set was used. TCRdb processed the multiplex PCR reads anew with MiXCR; each CDR3 protein has one entry. This sample has under 400,000 distinct CDR3 sequences, with 15% to 20% found just once. The sample consisted of blood. The receptors originated from a woman between 50 and 59 years old with Graves' hyperthyroidism.

This clonotype has at least ten counts. The rearrangement uses TRBV24-1 and TRBJ2-3; TRBD1 might be the D (5 bases). Germline V gene lookup returns CDR1 KGHDR and CDR2 SFDVKD. The CDR3 loop spans 15 amino acids. The V end lost 3 bases, the J end lost 0 bases, and 9 bases lay between the germline ends. CDR3 sequence reads: CATSDRSGSTDTQYF. The DNA of the CDR3 is TGTGCCACCAGTGATCGGTCAGGGAGCACAGATACGCAGTATTTT.

The CDR3 spells CASSQGDFSSGANVLTF. The DNA for the CDR3 is TGTGCCAGCAGCCAAGGGGACTTCTCCTCTGGGGCCAACGTCCTGACTTTC. This chain connects TRBV3-1 to TRBJ2-6, with a tentative D call TRBD2 (6 bases). This CDR3 is built from 17 residues. V was trimmed by 1 base and J by 0 bases, leaving 10 bases between them. Germline lookup yields CDR1 LGHDT and CDR2 YNNKEL (reference sequence).

Many counts were recorded for this clonotype. This chain uses TRBV12-3 or TRBV12-4 with TRBJ1-1; D is unclear. The length of the CDR3 is 13 residues. V lost 5 bases and J lost 6, with 13 bases in between. The CDR3 region has the DNA TGTGCCAGCAGTGGCAGGACTGCCCCTGAAGCTTTCTTT. Its translation is CASSGRTAPEAFF.

The chain joins TRBV7-9 to TRBJ2-1; 7 bases agree with TRBD1. Germline V lookup: CDR1 SEHNR, CDR2 FQNEAQ (reference sequence). V shed 5 bases and J 2 bases; nucleotides not matched to a gene: 6. The CDR3 contains 15 residues. The CDR3 loop reads CASSAGTAPYNEQFF. The CDR3 nucleotides are TGTGCCAGCAGCGCCGGGACAGCCCCCTACAATGAGCAGTTCTTC. The full variable domain, in which reference TRBV7-9 and TRBJ2-1 provide the parts outside the CDR3, is DTGVSQNPRHKITKRGQNVTFRCDPISEHNRLYWYRQTLGQGPEFLTYFQNEAQLEKSRLLSDRFSAERPKGSFSTLEIQRTEQGDSAMYLCASSAGTAPYNEQFFGPGTRLTVL.

V is TRBV24-1 and J is TRBJ2-1, with D unclear. This CDR3 has 13 amino acids. The V and J ends lost 1 base and 4 bases respectively, with 4 bases between them. CDR1 is KGHDR and CDR2 is SFDVKD in the germline V gene. CDR3 loop: CATSDLPYNEQFF. The CDR3 DNA sequence: TGTGCCACCAGTGATTTACCGTACAATGAGCAGTTCTTC.

CDR3 sequence: CASSSDPYEQYV. As DNA, the CDR3 is TGTGCCAGCAGTTCGGACCCTTACGAGCAGTACGTC. The chain joins TRBV6-2 or TRBV6-3 to TRBJ2-7; D remains unclear. Germline-derived CDR1 and CDR2 are MNHEY and SVGEGT. Deletions cut 4 bases from V and 4 bases from J, with 8 bases between. This CDR3 comprises 12 residues.

This clonotype was detected only a few times. The genes are TRBV5-1 and TRBJ2-5, with TRBD2 matching over 10 bases. The CDR3 extends over 15 amino acids. V was pared by 4 bases and J by 5 bases, with 8 bases of the junction left unmatched. CDR1 is SGHRS and CDR2 is YFSETQ in the germline V gene. The CDR3, as DNA: TGCGCCAGCAGCCCCGCCGGGACTAGCGTCGAGACCCAGTACTTC. This encodes CASSPAGTSVETQYF.

This clonotype was seen a few times. V gene TRBV6-1 combines with J gene TRBJ1-2; 8 bases fit TRBD1. Germline values: CDR1 MNHNS, CDR2 SASEGT. V lost 6 bases and J lost 5; bases outside the gene matches: 11. The CDR3 sequence is 15 residues long. For the CDR3, the DNA is TGTGCCAGCAGCTCCATTCGACAGGGGAAATATGGCTACACCTTC. Encoded protein: CASSSIRQGKYGYTF.

In its sample, this clonotype was seen many times. The genes are TRBV28 and TRBJ1-1, with 7 bases identical to TRBD1. Trimming took 3 bases from V and 3 from J; bases not matched to a gene: 7. The germline V gene encodes CDR1 MDHEN and CDR2 SYDVKM. The CDR3 length is 15 residues. DNA for the CDR3: TGTGCCAGCAGTTTTGCGACAGGGAGAGACACTGAAGCTTTCTTT. It yields the protein CASSFATGRDTEAFF.

Details on this clonotype: This may be a read error: a much more frequent sequence differs by one nucleotide. The rearrangement joins TRBV18 to TRBJ2-5; D is ambiguous. V gave up 5 bases and J gave up 1 base, with 11 bases separating them. The germline V gene has CDR1 KGHSH and CDR2 LQKENI. This CDR3 spans 14 amino acids. The CDR3 sequence: CASSSVQIQETQYF. The CDR3 DNA is TGTGCCAGCTCATCGGTGCAGATCCAAGAGACCCAGTACTTC.

The chain combines TRBV18 with TRBJ1-3; TRBD1 aligns across 9 bases. V lost 2 bases, J lost 2 bases, and 7 bases stayed unmatched. The CDR3 is 17 amino acids. Germline values: CDR1 KGHSH, CDR2 LQKENI. CDR3 region: CASSPSMDRGAGNTIYF. The CDR3 bases are TGTGCCAGCTCACCATCCATGGACAGGGGTGCTGGAAACACCATATATTTT.

The rearrangement uses TRBV6-2 or TRBV6-3 and TRBJ1-1; 9 positions match TRBD1. Losses at the gene ends were 6 bases for V and 4 bases for J; bases not matched to a gene: 3. The CDR3 contains 13 residues. CDR1 is MNHEY and CDR2 is SVGEGT in the germline V gene. The CDR3 nucleotides read TGTGCCAGCAGGTCGACAGGGGGCACTGAAGCTTTCTTT. Its protein product is CASRSTGGTEAFF.

This clonotype was counted a few times. This chain joins TRBV5-5 and TRBJ1-6; 8 nucleotides align to TRBD1. J lost 10 bases, V lost 0 bases, and 9 bases had no gene match. The CDR3 runs 16 residues. Germline assignment: CDR1 SGHKS and CDR2 YYEKEE (reference sequence). This CDR3 reads CASSLVPTGEGSPLHF. CDR3 coding DNA: TGTGCCAGCAGCTTGGTCCCGACAGGGGAGGGCTCACCCCTCCACTTT.

This chain links TRBV7-8 with TRBJ2-3; a possible D gene is TRBD2 (6 bases). Trimming cost V 2 bases and J 6 bases, with 15 bases left between them. Per the germline V gene, CDR1 is SGHVS and CDR2 is FQNEAQ. There are 15 residues in the CDR3. DNA for the CDR3: TGTGCCAGCAGCTTACCGGGACTGGGGGAGGATACGCAGTATTTT. The encoded protein is CASSLPGLGEDTQYF.

Many counts were recorded for this clonotype. The chain joins TRBV5-1 to TRBJ2-7; D gene unclear. Trimming shortened V by 0 bases and J by 6 bases, and 4 bases separated the two germline ends. The germline V gene encodes CDR1 SGHRS and CDR2 YFSETQ. CDR3 length: 11 residues. The CDR3 DNA reads TGCGCCAGCAGCTTGGGCCCCGAGCAGTACTTC. Protein product: CASSLGPEQYF.

This clonotype was found a few times. J is TRBJ1-4 and V is TRBV20-1; no clear D gene. The CDR3 has 14 amino acids. Germline V gene sequence: CDR1 DFQATT, CDR2 SNEGSKA (reference sequence). V was cut by 3 bases and J by 6 bases, with 14 bases left in between. The CDR3 here is CSARNGAGDEKLFF. In DNA form, the CDR3 reads TGCAGTGCTAGGAACGGCGCCGGCGATGAAAAACTGTTTTTT.

This clonotype was detected only a few times. The genes are TRBV20-1 and TRBJ2-2, with 9 bases lining up with TRBD2. V lost 0 bases and J lost 4; bases outside the gene matches: 12. The CDR3 sequence is 18 residues long. Germline values: CDR1 DFQATT, CDR2 SNEGSKA (reference sequence). CDR3 coding DNA: TGCAGTGCTAGAGATCCTCTAAATAGCGGGGGACTCACCGGGGAGCTGTTTTTT. This encodes CSARDPLNSGGLTGELFF.

This clonotype has at least ten counts. The V gene is TRBV2, the J gene TRBJ2-3; TRBD2 matches 8 bases. Unmatched junction bases numbered 8, after V lost 7 bases and J lost 5 bases. CDR3 size: 14 residues. Germline values: CDR1 SNHLY, CDR2 FYNNEI. In nucleotides, the CDR3 is TGTGCCAGCATGGGACTAGGAGTGGGAGATACGCAGTATTTT. Amino acid sequence: CASMGLGVGDTQYF.

The chain recombines TRBV7-8 with TRBJ1-6, with D tentatively TRBD1 (5 bases). V was shortened by 4 bases and J by 7 bases, with 8 bases between the two germline ends. The CDR3 is made up of 13 amino acids. Germline V gene data show CDR1 as SGHVS and CDR2 as FQNEAQ. CDR3 in DNA: TGTGCCAGCAGCTGGGGGGTGAATTCACCCCTCCACTTT. Amino acid sequence: CASSWGVNSPLHF.

This clonotype was picked up many times. The chain is built from TRBV20-1 and TRBJ2-3, with TRBD2 matching over 12 bases. Looked up from germline, CDR1 is DFQATT and CDR2 is SNEGSKA (reference sequence). The junction had 7 bases not matched to a gene; V was cut back by 3 bases and J by 3 bases. This CDR3 has 16 amino acids. The CDR3 here is CSASGASGRATDTQYF. CDR3 nucleotides: TGCAGTGCTAGTGGGGCTAGCGGGAGGGCAACAGATACGCAGTATTTT.

This clonotype was seen ten or more times. V is TRBV7-9 and J is TRBJ2-2; 7 bases agree with TRBD1. Losses at the gene ends were 6 bases for V and 4 bases for J; bases not matched to a gene: 8. The CDR3 has 15 amino acids. CDR1 is SEHNR, CDR2 FQNEAQ, per germline (reference sequence). The CDR3 spells CASRERQGPTGELFF. The CDR3 nucleotides are TGTGCCAGCAGGGAAAGACAGGGCCCCACCGGGGAGCTGTTTTTT.

This clonotype was observed a few times. The V gene is TRBV18, the J gene TRBJ2-1, with D unclear. Trimming cost V 5 bases and J 1 base, with 12 bases left between them. The germline V gene has CDR1 KGHSH and CDR2 LQKENI. This CDR3 has 15 residues. The CDR3 loop is CASSALPGSYNEQFF. The CDR3 DNA sequence: TGTGCCAGCTCAGCCCTCCCTGGGTCCTACAATGAGCAGTTCTTC.

The V and J genes are TRBV5-1 and TRBJ1-1; D is unresolved. With 4 bases removed from V and 0 bases from J, the gap between germline ends came to 13 bases. Germline lookup yields CDR1 SGHRS and CDR2 YFSETQ. CDR3 length equals 15 residues. In DNA, the CDR3 is TGCGCCAGCAGCCTCGGGATTAACCTGAACACTGAAGCTTTCTTT. Its translation is CASSLGINLNTEAFF.

The chain uses TRBV25-1 and TRBJ2-7; perhaps TRBD1 as D (6 bases). Trimming took off 4 bases at V and 0 bases at J, with 16 bases between the two ends. This CDR3 has 16 amino acids. Germline V gene sequence: CDR1 MGHDK, CDR2 SYGVNS. As DNA, the CDR3 is TGTGCCAGCAGTGTCGACGGTGGCAGGGGCTCCTACGAGCAGTACTTC. As protein: CASSVDGGRGSYEQYF.

This clonotype has a count of ten or more. The J gene is TRBJ1-2, the V gene TRBV12-3 or TRBV12-4, with 9 bases matching TRBD1. The CDR3 is made up of 15 amino acids. V dropped 3 bases and J dropped 7; count of bases not matched to a gene: 9. The CDR3 DNA reads as TGTGCCAGCAGTTTTACCGGGACAGGGATCGCTGGCTACACCTTC. It encodes CASSFTGTGIAGYTF.

In this sample, this clonotype turned up a few times. J is TRBJ2-5 and V is TRBV12-5; TRBD1 matches at 11 bases. This CDR3 has 16 residues. V shed 1 base and J 3 bases; nucleotides not matched to a gene: 4. CDR1 is LGHNT, CDR2 FRNRAP, per germline. The CDR3 sequence is CASGLAWTGGEETQYF. CDR3 DNA sequence: TGTGCTAGTGGTTTGGCATGGACAGGGGGCGAAGAGACCCAGTACTTC.